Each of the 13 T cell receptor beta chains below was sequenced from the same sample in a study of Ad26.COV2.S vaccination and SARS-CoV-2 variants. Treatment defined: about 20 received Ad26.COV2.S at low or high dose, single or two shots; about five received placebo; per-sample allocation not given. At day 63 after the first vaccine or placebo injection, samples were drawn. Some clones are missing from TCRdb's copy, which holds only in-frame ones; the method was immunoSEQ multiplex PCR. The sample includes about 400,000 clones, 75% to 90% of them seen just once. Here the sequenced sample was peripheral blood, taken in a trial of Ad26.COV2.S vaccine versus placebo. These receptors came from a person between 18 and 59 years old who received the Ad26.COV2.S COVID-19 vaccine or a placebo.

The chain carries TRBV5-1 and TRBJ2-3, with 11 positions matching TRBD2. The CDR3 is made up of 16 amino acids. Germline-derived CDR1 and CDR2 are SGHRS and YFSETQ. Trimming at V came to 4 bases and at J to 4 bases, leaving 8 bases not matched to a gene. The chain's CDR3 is CASSLLGLAVADTQYF. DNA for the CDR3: TGCGCCAGCAGCCTCCTGGGACTAGCGGTAGCAGATACGCAGTATTTT.

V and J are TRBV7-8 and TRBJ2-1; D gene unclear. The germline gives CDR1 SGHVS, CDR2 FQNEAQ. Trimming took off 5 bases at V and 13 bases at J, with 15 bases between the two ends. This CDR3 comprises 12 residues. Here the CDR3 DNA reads TGTGCCAGCAGCCCTATTAATCTACCCCAGTTCTTC. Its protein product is CASSPINLPQFF.

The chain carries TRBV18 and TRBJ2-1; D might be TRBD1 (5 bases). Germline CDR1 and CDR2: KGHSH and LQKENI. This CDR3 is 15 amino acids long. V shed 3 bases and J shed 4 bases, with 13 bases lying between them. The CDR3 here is CASSPPSRQYNEQFF. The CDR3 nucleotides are TGTGCCAGCTCACCTCCGTCCAGACAGTACAATGAGCAGTTCTTC.

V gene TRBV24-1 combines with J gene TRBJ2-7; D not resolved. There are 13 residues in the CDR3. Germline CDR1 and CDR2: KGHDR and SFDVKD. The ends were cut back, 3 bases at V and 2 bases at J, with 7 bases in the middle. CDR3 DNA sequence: TGTGCCACCAGTGATGGGTCCACCTACGAGCAGTACTTC. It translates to CATSDGSTYEQYF.

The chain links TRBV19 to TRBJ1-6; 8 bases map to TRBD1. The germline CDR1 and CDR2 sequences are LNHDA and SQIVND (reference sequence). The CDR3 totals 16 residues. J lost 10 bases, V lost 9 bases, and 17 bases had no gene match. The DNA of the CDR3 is TGTGCCAGCCATATTGGGGGGGCAGGGGGCCGATCACCCCTCCACTTT. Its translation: CASHIGGAGGRSPLHF.

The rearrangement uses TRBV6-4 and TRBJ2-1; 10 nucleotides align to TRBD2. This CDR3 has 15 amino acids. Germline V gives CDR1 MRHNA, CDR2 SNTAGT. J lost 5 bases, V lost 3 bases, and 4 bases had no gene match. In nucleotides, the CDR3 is TGTGCCAGCAGTGAGTCTAGCGGGAGTAACAATGAGCAGTTCTTC. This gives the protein CASSESSGSNNEQFF.

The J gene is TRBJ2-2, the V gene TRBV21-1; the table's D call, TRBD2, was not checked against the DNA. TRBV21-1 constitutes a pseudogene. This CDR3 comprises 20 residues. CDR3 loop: CASSKASQLTSGKNTGELFF. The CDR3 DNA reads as TGTGCCAGCAGCAAAGCGTCCCAGCTGACTAGCGGGAAGAACACCGGGGAGCTGTTTTTT.

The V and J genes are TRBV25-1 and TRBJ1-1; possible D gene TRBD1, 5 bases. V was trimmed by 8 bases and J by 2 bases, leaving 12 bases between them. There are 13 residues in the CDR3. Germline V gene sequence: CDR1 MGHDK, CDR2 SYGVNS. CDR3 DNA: TGTGCCAGCTCTGGGACGAAAAACACTGAAGCTTTCTTT. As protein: CASSGTKNTEAFF.

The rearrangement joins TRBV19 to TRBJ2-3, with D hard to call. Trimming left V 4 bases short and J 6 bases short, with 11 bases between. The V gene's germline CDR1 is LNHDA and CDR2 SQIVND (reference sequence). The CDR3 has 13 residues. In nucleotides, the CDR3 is TGTGCCAGTAGTAATGCTCTGGACGATACGCAGTATTTT. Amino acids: CASSNALDDTQYF.

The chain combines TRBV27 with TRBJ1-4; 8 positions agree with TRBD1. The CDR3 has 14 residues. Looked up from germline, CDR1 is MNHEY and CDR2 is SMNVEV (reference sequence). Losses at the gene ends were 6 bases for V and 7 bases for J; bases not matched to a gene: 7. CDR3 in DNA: TGTGCCAGCAGCTTGGACAGGGTGCGTGAAAAACTGTTTTTT. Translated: CASSLDRVREKLFF. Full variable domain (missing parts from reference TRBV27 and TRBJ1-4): EAQVTQNPRYLITVTGKKLTVTCSQNMNHEYMSWYRQDPGLGLRQIYYSMNVEVTDKGDVPEGYKVSRKEKRNFPLILESPSPNQTSLYFCASSLDRVREKLFFGSGTQLSVL.

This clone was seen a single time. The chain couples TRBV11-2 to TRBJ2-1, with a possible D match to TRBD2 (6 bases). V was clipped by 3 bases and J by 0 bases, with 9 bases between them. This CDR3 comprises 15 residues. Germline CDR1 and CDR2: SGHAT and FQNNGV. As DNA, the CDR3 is TGTGCCAGCAGCTTTTTCGGGAGCTCCTACAATGAGCAGTTCTTC. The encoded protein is CASSFFGSSYNEQFF. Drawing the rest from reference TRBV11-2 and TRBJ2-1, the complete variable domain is EAGVAQSPRYKIIEKRQSVAFWCNPISGHATLYWYQQILGQGPKLLIQFQNNGVVDDSQLPKDRFSAERLKGVDSTLKIQPAKLEDSAVYLCASSFFGSSYNEQFFGPGTRLTVL.

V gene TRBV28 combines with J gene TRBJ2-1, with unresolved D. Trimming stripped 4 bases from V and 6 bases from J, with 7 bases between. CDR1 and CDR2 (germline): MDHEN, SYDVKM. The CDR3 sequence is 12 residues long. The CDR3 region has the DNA TGTGCCAGCAGTTACTCCCGCAATGAGCAGTTCTTC. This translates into CASSYSRNEQFF.

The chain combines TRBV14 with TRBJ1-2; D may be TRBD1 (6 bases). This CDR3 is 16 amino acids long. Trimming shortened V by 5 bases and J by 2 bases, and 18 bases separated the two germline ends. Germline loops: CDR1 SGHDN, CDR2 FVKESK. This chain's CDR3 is CASSTGTPMANYGYTF. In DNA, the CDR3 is TGTGCCAGCAGCACTGGGACACCCATGGCCAACTATGGCTACACCTTC. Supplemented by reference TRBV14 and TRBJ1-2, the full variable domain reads EAGVTQFPSHSVIEKGQTVTLRCDPISGHDNLYWYRRVMGKEIKFLLHFVKESKQDESGMPNNRFLAERTGGTYSTLKVQPAELEDSGVYFCASSTGTPMANYGYTFGSGTRLTVV.